Here is one T cell receptor (beta chain) with its context. As yet, its antigen is unknown. Naive, central memory, regulatory and stem cell-like memory cells within the CD4+ compartment were sorted using CD45RO/CCR7/CD25/CD127/CD95/CD27. The entry originates in a study of beta chain features in type 1 diabetes. Study-wide points: When Type 1 diabetes patients were examined, their TCRB CDR3s proved moderately but significantly shorter in all four CD4+ subsets.

Expressed TCRB transcripts were sequenced because the entire RNA isolate underwent reverse transcription. The protocol was immunoSEQ multiplex PCR, while the TCRdb copy is restricted to in-frame clones and leaves out a portion. In the table there are nearly 350,000 clones, roughly 9% of which are singletons. CDR3 length: 14 amino acids. Germline V gives CDR1 SGHDN, CDR2 FVKESK. V dropped 7 bases and J dropped 1; count of bases not matched to a gene: 4. The chain employs TRBV14 and TRBJ1-2, with 9 positions matching TRBD1. Sequenced material: central memory CD4+ T cells from blood. The source is a young man with type 1 diabetes. The CDR3 DNA is TGTGCCAGCAAAGGGACAGGGAATAACTATGGCTACACCTTC. This sequence encodes CASKGTGNNYGYTF. The full variable domain, completed using reference TRBV14 and TRBJ1-2, is EAGVTQFPSHSVIEKGQTVTLRCDPISGHDNLYWYRRVMGKEIKFLLHFVKESKQDESGMPNNRFLAERTGGTYSTLKVQPAELEDSGVYFCASKGTGNNYGYTFGSGTRLTVV.